The next 17 T cell receptor beta chains were all read from a single sample in a study of spatial heterogeneity in lung cancer. TCRdb recomputed calls from the 5' RACE reads with MiXCR, one row per CDR3 protein. The data contain approximately 43,000 distinct CDR3 sequences, roughly a tenth of them singletons. Time point: blood at routine non-recurrence follow-up after resection. The source material was PBMCs, sampled at follow-up. The receptors shown here come from a female donor with early-stage non-small cell lung cancer.

The chain combines TRBV28 with TRBJ2-1; 10 bases align to TRBD2. This CDR3 comprises 15 residues. With V trimmed by 7 bases and J by 1 base, 4 bases remained unmatched. The V gene's germline CDR1 is MDHEN and CDR2 SYDVKM. CDR3 region: CASIRAGGSYNEQFF. Here the CDR3 DNA reads TGTGCCAGCATTAGAGCGGGGGGGTCCTACAATGAGCAGTTCTTC.

V is TRBV20-1 and J is TRBJ1-4; D may be TRBD1 (5 bases). The length of the CDR3 is 13 residues. Looked up from germline, CDR1 is DFQATT and CDR2 is SNEGSKA (reference sequence). The V end lost 4 bases, the J end lost 4 bases, and 10 bases lay between the germline ends. The DNA of the CDR3 is TGCAGTGCTAAGGGACCGCTTAATGAAAAACTGTTTTTT. Residues: CSAKGPLNEKLFF.

This rearrangement joins TRBV6-6 to TRBJ2-2; 7 bases line up with TRBD1. The CDR3 covers 13 residues. The germline CDR1 and CDR2 sequences are MNHNY and SVGAGI (reference sequence). V lost 8 bases and J lost 7; bases outside the gene matches: 7. CDR3 bases: TGTGCCAGCGGACGCACAGGGGTCGGGGAGCTGTTTTTT. This sequence encodes CASGRTGVGELFF.

This clonotype was detected many times. The chain recombines TRBV20-1 with TRBJ2-2; D is unresolved. V was cut by 0 bases and J by 3 bases, with 8 bases left in between. Looked up from germline, CDR1 is DFQATT and CDR2 is SNEGSKA (reference sequence). The CDR3 spans 14 residues. For the CDR3, the DNA is TGCAGTGCTAGAGATCTGGATTACACCGGGGAGCTGTTTTTT. Its translation is CSARDLDYTGELFF.

This clonotype has a count of ten or more. V gene TRBV4-2 combines with J gene TRBJ2-3; the match to TRBD1 covers 8 bases. The germline CDR1 and CDR2 sequences are LGHNA and YNFKEQ. The CDR3 runs 16 residues. Trimming removed 2 bases from V and 7 bases from J; junction bases left unmatched: 11. The chain's CDR3 is CASSQQNRQGSYTQYF. The DNA of the CDR3 is TGTGCCAGCAGCCAACAAAACCGACAGGGGTCATATACGCAGTATTTT.

This clonotype came up a few times. The chain recombines TRBV2 with TRBJ2-1; TRBD2 is a possible D gene (5 bases). V lost 6 bases and J 3 bases, leaving 9 bases between the germline ends. The CDR3 length is 13 residues. Germline V lookup: CDR1 SNHLY, CDR2 FYNNEI. In DNA form, the CDR3 reads TGTGCCAGCAGACTAGAGTTCTACAATGAGCAGTTCTTC. The encoded protein is CASRLEFYNEQFF.

V usage is TRBV7-9 and J usage is TRBJ1-2; D gene unclear. Germline V lookup: CDR1 SEHNR, CDR2 FQNEAQ (reference sequence). Trimming removed 1 base from V and 4 bases from J, with 10 bases in between. CDR3 length: 14 amino acids. The chain's CDR3 is CASSLEAASYGYTF. CDR3 DNA sequence: TGTGCCAGCAGCTTAGAGGCCGCCTCCTATGGCTACACCTTC. The full variable domain, in which reference TRBV7-9 and TRBJ1-2 provide the parts outside the CDR3, is DTGVSQNPRHKITKRGQNVTFRCDPISEHNRLYWYRQTLGQGPEFLTYFQNEAQLEKSRLLSDRFSAERPKGSFSTLEIQRTEQGDSAMYLCASSLEAASYGYTFGSGTRLTVV.

This clonotype appeared many times. One junction end disagrees with the germline gene, perhaps due to a read error. The chain links TRBV29-1 to TRBJ2-5, with a weak D call TRBD1 (6 bases). The germline V gene has CDR1 SQVTM and CDR2 ANQGSEA. The CDR3 loop spans 14 amino acids. CDR3 DNA sequence: TGCAGCGTGGAAGGGGGTGGTATTCAAGAGACCCAGTACTTC. Translating it yields CSVEGGGIQETQYF.

This clonotype was found many times. The CDR3 DNA follows: TGTGCCAGCAACTCGAGGACAGGGGATTACAATGAGCAGTTCTTC. It codes for CASNSRTGDYNEQFF. The chain is built from TRBV7-9 and TRBJ2-1, with TRBD1 matching 9 bases. The CDR3 has 15 residues. CDR1 SEHNR and CDR2 FQNEAQ come from the germline V gene (reference sequence). Trimming at V came to 7 bases and at J to 4 bases, leaving 8 bases not matched to a gene.

This clonotype was counted only a few times. The chain links TRBV5-1 to TRBJ2-3; a weak D match, TRBD2 (7 bases). V lost 8 bases to trimming and J lost 1 base, with 11 bases between them. Looked up from germline, CDR1 is SGHRS and CDR2 is YFSETQ. This CDR3 contains 13 residues. CDR3 sequence (DNA): TGCGCCAGTGGGGGGGCCCGCACAGATACGCAGTATTTT. Its protein is CASGGARTDTQYF. The variable domain in full, with the rest retrieved from reference TRBV5-1 and TRBJ2-3, is KAGVTQTPRYLIKTRGQQVTLSCSPISGHRSVSWYQQTPGQGLQFLFEYFSETQRNKGNFPGRFSGRQFSNSRSEMNVSTLELGDSALYLCASGGARTDTQYFGPGTRLTVL.

This clonotype was found a few times. The V call is TRBV27, the J call TRBJ2-5; no clear D gene. The length of the CDR3 is 13 residues. Germline CDR1 and CDR2: MNHEY and SMNVEV (reference sequence). Trimming cost V 6 bases and J 1 base, with 9 bases left between them. CDR3 region: CASRPHIQETQYF. CDR3 bases: TGTGCCAGCAGGCCTCATATCCAAGAGACCCAGTACTTC.

This clonotype was detected many times. The chain has TRBV5-1 and TRBJ1-1, with TRBD1 matching 7 bases. Trimming at V came to 4 bases and at J to 4 bases, leaving 4 bases not matched to a gene. CDR3 length: 13 residues. From germline, CDR1 is SGHRS and CDR2 YFSETQ. The chain's CDR3 is CASSATGPTEAFF. As DNA, the CDR3 is TGCGCCAGCAGCGCGACAGGGCCCACTGAAGCTTTCTTT.

This clonotype showed up many times. This chain connects TRBV7-8 to TRBJ2-7; TRBD2 is a possible D gene (6 bases). Trimming left V 7 bases short and J 1 base short, with 20 bases between. The V gene's germline CDR1 is SGHVS and CDR2 FQNEAQ. The CDR3 runs to 16 residues. The CDR3 nucleotides are TGTGCCAGCAACTTGGGCGGATCCGGGGGATCCTACGAGCAGTACTTC. Protein sequence: CASNLGGSGGSYEQYF.

This clonotype was detected only once. The V call is TRBV19, the J call TRBJ2-3; 8 bases are a match to TRBD2. Germline V gene lookup returns CDR1 LNHDA and CDR2 SQIVND (reference sequence). CDR3 length: 13 amino acids. Trimming removed 4 bases from V and 5 bases from J; junction bases left unmatched: 2. Here the CDR3 reads CASSKTSEDTQYF. The CDR3 DNA reads as TGTGCCAGTAGTAAGACTAGCGAAGATACGCAGTATTTT.

The chain recombines TRBV27 with TRBJ2-7; TRBD1 aligns across 9 bases. Germline V gene sequence: CDR1 MNHEY, CDR2 SMNVEV (reference sequence). V was pared by 3 bases and J by 2 bases, with 11 bases of the junction left unmatched. CDR3 length: 17 amino acids. CDR3 bases: TGTGCCAGCAGTTTGATTACGCCGGGACAGGGAACCTACGAGCAGTACTTC. Amino acids: CASSLITPGQGTYEQYF.

V gene TRBV28 combines with J gene TRBJ1-4; 7 bases are a match to TRBD1. Germline lookup yields CDR1 MDHEN and CDR2 SYDVKM. V was clipped by 6 bases and J by 8 bases; unmatched bases: 12. The length of the CDR3 is 15 residues. CDR3 coding DNA: TGTGCCAGCAGCACAGACAGGGAGTCGTCCGAAAAACTGTTTTTT. Translated: CASSTDRESSEKLFF.

V gene TRBV5-5 combines with J gene TRBJ2-1; D is unclear. The CDR3 sequence is 15 residues long. V lost 4 bases, J lost 3 bases, and 14 bases lay in between. CDR1 is SGHKS, CDR2 YYEKEE, per germline (reference sequence). Here the CDR3 DNA reads TGTGCCAGCAGCCAGGTCGTCCAAAGCTACAATGAGCAGTTCTTC. Its translation is CASSQVVQSYNEQFF.